The rows below give T cell receptor beta chains drawn from one sample of a study of T cell changes during pregnancy in multiple sclerosis. The table came from immunoSEQ multiplex PCR; TCRdb's copy has only in-frame clones and leaves some out. The sample contains 30,000 to 40,000 clones, 85% to 90% of which appear only once. Material: CD8+ T cells from peripheral blood mononuclear cells, obtained in the third trimester of pregnancy. The receptors originated from a female donor with multiple sclerosis, enrolled in a pregnancy study. CDR3s include the opening cysteine and the closing phenylalanine or tryptophan. D genes are given only for firm matches. Rows give clone size only sometimes, using once, few, many, or a class for an expanded clone.

TRBD2,NA,TRBJ2-3,TRBV9,CASSQGGGPSGTQYF,TGTGCCAGCAGCCAAGGCGGGGGGCCCTCCGGTACGCAGTATTTT
NA,NA,TRBJ1-2,TRBV4-1,CASSPQMAEYNYGYTF,TGCGCCAGCAGCCCTCAGATGGCGGAATATAACTATGGCTACACCTTC
NA,NA,TRBJ2-7,TRBV27,CASSPGWSSYEQYF,TGTGCCAGCAGTCCGGGGTGGAGCTCCTACGAGCAGTACTTC
NA,NA,TRBJ2-1,TRBV6-4,CASSVQGSYNEQFF,TGTGCCAGCAGTGTCCAGGGGTCCTACAATGAGCAGTTCTTC
TRBD1,NA,TRBJ1-2,TRBV27,CASSLGLGTGLNGYTF,TGTGCCAGCAGTTTGGGTTTAGGGACAGGCCTAAATGGCTACACCTTC
TRBD1,NA,TRBJ1-1,TRBV9,CASSVGGQGAEAFF,TGTGCCAGCAGCGTAGGGGGACAGGGGGCTGAAGCTTTCTTT
NA,once,TRBJ1-3,TRBV9,CASSPPTELNTIYF,TGTGCCAGCAGCCCCCCGACAGAGTTAAACACCATATATTTT
TRBD1,NA,TRBJ2-1,TRBV4-3,CASSQVRGQGVRGEQFF,TGCGCCAGCAGCCAAGTCCGAGGACAGGGGGTACGAGGTGAGCAGTTCTTC
NA,NA,TRBJ1-1,TRBV13,CASSLGLTNTEAFF,TGTGCCAGCAGCTTGGGACTGACCAACACTGAAGCTTTCTTT
NA,NA,TRBJ2-1,TRBV4-1,CASSPSDNEQFF,TGCGCCAGCAGCCCGTCAGACAATGAGCAGTTCTTC
NA,NA,TRBJ2-2,TRBV6-4,CASSEGADTGELFF,TGTGCCAGCAGTGAGGGGGCCGACACCGGGGAGCTGTTTTTT
TRBD2,NA,TRBJ2-5,TRBV18,CASSQVAVAGGKTQYF,TGTGCCAGCTCACAAGTCGCGGTAGCGGGGGGAAAGACCCAGTACTTC
TRBD1,NA,TRBJ2-7,TRBV5-1,CASSAYRGSDEQYF,TGCGCCAGCAGCGCGTACAGGGGTTCGGACGAGCAGTACTTC
TRBD1,NA,TRBJ2-7,TRBV9,CASSTRDRSYEQYF,TGTGCCAGCAGCACCCGGGACAGGTCCTACGAGCAGTACTTC
TRBD1,NA,TRBJ2-2,TRBV19,CASSYPGTENTGELFF,TGTGCCAGTAGTTATCCCGGGACAGAGAACACCGGGGAGCTGTTTTTT
NA,NA,TRBJ2-5,TRBV4-3,CASSQVVEGWETQYF,TGCGCCAGCAGCCAAGTCGTGGAGGGATGGGAGACCCAGTACTTC
TRBD2,NA,TRBJ2-1,TRBV4-3,CASSQGGGPSYNEQFF,TGCGCCAGCAGCCAAGGCGGGGGGCCCTCCTACAATGAGCAGTTCTTC
NA,NA,TRBJ1-2,TRBV7-9,CASSLDSSYGYTF,TGTGCCAGCAGCTTGGACAGTAGCTATGGCTACACCTTC
NA,once,TRBJ2-7,TRBV27,CASSYTGSTLEQYF,TGTGCCAGCAGTTACACAGGGTCAACGCTCGAGCAGTACTTC
NA,NA,TRBJ1-5,TRBV19,CASSTQNTGPRQPQHF,TGTGCCAGTAGTACTCAAAATACAGGGCCGAGGCAGCCCCAGCATTTT
NA,NA,TRBJ2-3,TRBV4-3,CASSQVAGSTDTQYF,TGCGCCAGCAGCCAAGTGGCCGGGAGCACAGATACGCAGTATTTT
NA,NA,TRBJ2-7,TRBV4-1,CASSQDSVEQYF,TGCGCCAGCAGCCAAGACTCTGTCGAGCAGTACTTC
NA,NA,TRBJ2-2,TRBV15,CATSRGETGELFF,TGTGCCACCAGCAGAGGGGAGACCGGGGAGCTGTTTTTT
NA,NA,TRBJ2-2,TRBV9,CASRRGGRNTGELFF,TGTGCCAGCAGAAGGGGGGGGCGCAATACCGGGGAGCTGTTTTTT
NA,NA,TRBJ2-3,TRBV7-5,CVRSLVELTRGTDTQYF,TGTGTCAGAAGCTTAGTGGAGCTCACTAGGGGCACAGATACGCAGTATTTT
NA,NA,TRBJ1-5,TRBV4-3,CASSQDIRSGNQPQHF,TGCGCCAGCAGCCAAGATATAAGATCGGGCAATCAGCCCCAGCATTTT